Sequencing of this T cell receptor (beta chain) was carried out in a study of blood T cell repertoires in COVID-19. Authors' processing steps: Researchers report that nucleated cell counts were estimated from reference gene primer amplification. The data were produced by immunoSEQ multiplex PCR, yet TCRdb's version contains in-frame clones alone and is incomplete. Clonal size and the V and J genes are those of that table, whereas D and trimming came from the DNA. The table lists fewer than 300,000 clones, 83% of them singletons. Per the germline V gene, CDR1 is SGHRS and CDR2 is YFSETQ. The CDR3 sequence is 11 residues long. The V and J ends lost 3 bases and 3 bases respectively, with 4 bases between them. As concerns this clone: In the same sample, other DNA sequences code for this CDR3.

The clonotype originates from an elderly man with acute or convalescent COVID-19. Sequenced material: peripheral blood. The J gene is TRBJ2-7, the V gene TRBV5-1; D not certain. The CDR3 loop reads CASSSNYEQYF. CDR3 nucleotides: TGCGCCAGCAGCTCTAACTACGAGCAGTACTTC.